This is a list of T cell receptor beta chains from one sample in a study of OX40 agonist ivuxolimab in advanced cancers. Clones were sequenced by immunoSEQ multiplex PCR, and TCRdb holds only the in-frame ones, with some missing. The sample holds about 54,000 clones, roughly four fifths seen once. This material consisted of CD4+ or CD8+ T cells sorted from blood, taken in a trial of the OX40 agonist ivuxolimab. These receptors all stem from an adult with an advanced solid tumor such as melanoma, head and neck, liver or kidney cancer. The CDR3 runs from the conserved cysteine through the conserved F or W.

>TRBV7-9|TRBJ2-4
CASTFNLTGGEAKNIQYF
>TRBV7-3|TRBJ2-3
CASSVPGTDTQYF
>TRBV5-1|TRBJ2-7
CASGSDLGGSGTGLYEQYF
>TRBV5-1|TRBJ1-2
CASSPGDRTNYGYTF
>TRBV9|TRBJ2-2
CASSVNRGLANPGELFF
>TRBV7-2|TRBJ2-7
CASSPQVGLAGTIFYEQYF
>TRBV10-3|TRBJ1-2
CAISVLGQGYTF
>TRBV6-1|TRBJ2-3
CASGRTGKGTDTQYF
>TRBV6-5|TRBJ2-4
CASSTGPAKNIQYF
>TRBV10-2|TRBJ1-5
CASSPVGGGQPQHF
>TRBV9|TRBJ2-1
CASSVDSVLSSYNEQFF
>TRBV27|TRBJ1-5
CASRGRLSNQPQHF
>TRBV28|TRBJ1-4
CAATRANEKLFF
>TRBV5-4|TRBJ2-5
CASSRGTGDQETQYF
>TRBV7-2|TRBJ2-7
CASSPSTGTIYEQYF
>TRBV7-2|TRBJ2-2
CAVATPNTGELFF
>TRBV6-6|TRBJ2-2
CASGTGELFF
>TRBV5-6|TRBJ1-6
CASSYGQGHNSPLHF
>TRBV28|TRBJ2-1
CASSLAGGRPQEQLF
>TRBV28|TRBJ2-7
CASRSGSYEQYF
>TRBV6-1|TRBJ1-3
CASTKTGDSGNTIYF
>TRBV28|TRBJ2-3
CASSPGGRTDTQYF
>TRBV5-4|TRBJ2-5
CASSSAAETQYF
>TRBV28|TRBJ2-7
CASSSSASGTPREQYF
>TRBV19|TRBJ2-4
CASTVKAGTDIQYF
>TRBV5-1|TRBJ1-1
CASSPGGGTEAFF
>TRBV6-6|TRBJ2-7
CASTENSNSYEQYF
>TRBV4-1|TRBJ2-1
CASSRGGLVHRYNEQFF
>TRBV11-2|TRBJ2-7
CASSSPGTRTYEQYF
>TRBV2|TRBJ1-1
CASTLDRTTEAFF
>TRBV9|TRBJ1-1
CASSVDAPGETEAFF
>TRBV28|TRBJ2-2
CASSFQADTGELFF
>TRBV11-2|TRBJ2-7
CASSPLKGAGAYEQYF
>TRBV5-8|TRBJ1-5
CASSLAGGNQPQHF
>TRBV5-1|TRBJ2-1
CASTIGSSGTNEQFF